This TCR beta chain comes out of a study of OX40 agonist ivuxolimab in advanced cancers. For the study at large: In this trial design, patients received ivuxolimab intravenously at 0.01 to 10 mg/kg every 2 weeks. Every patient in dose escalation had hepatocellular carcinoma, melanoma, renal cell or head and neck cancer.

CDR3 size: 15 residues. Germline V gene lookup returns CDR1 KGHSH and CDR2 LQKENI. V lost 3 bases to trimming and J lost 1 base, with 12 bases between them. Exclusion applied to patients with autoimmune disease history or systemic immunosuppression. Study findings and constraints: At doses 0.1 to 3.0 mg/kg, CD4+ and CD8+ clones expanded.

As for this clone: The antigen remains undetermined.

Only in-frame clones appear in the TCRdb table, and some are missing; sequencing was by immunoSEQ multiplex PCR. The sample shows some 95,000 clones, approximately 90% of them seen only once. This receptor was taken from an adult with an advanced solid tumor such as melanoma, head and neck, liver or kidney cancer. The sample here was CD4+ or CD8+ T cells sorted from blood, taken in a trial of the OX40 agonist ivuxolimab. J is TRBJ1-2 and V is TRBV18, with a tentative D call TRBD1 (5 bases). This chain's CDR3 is CASSPLRDGNYGYTF. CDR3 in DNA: TGTGCCAGCTCACCTCTCCGGGACGGTAACTATGGCTACACCTTC.